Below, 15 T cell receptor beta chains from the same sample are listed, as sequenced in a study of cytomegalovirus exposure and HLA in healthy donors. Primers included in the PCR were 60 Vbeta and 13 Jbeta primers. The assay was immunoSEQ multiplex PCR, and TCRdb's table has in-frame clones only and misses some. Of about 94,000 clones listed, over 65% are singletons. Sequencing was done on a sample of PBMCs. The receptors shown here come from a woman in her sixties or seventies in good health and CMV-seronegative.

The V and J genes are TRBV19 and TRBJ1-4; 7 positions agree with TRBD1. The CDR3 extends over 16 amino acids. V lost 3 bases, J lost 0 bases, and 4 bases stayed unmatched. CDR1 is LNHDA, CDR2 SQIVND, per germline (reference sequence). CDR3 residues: CASSIPGGSTNEKLFF. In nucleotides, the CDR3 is TGTGCCAGTAGTATCCCAGGGGGTTCAACTAATGAAAAACTGTTTTTT.

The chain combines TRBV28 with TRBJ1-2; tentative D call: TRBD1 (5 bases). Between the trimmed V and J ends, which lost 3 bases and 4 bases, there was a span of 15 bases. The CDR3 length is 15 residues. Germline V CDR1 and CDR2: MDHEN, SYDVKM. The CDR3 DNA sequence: TGTGCCAGCAGTTTTCCCCCCACAGGCACCTATGGCTACACCTTC. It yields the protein CASSFPPTGTYGYTF.

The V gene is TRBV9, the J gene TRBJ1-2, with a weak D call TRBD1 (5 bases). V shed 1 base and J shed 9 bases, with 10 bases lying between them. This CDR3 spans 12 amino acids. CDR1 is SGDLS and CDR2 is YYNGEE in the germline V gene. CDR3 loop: CASSVQGWSYTF. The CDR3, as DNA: TGTGCCAGCAGCGTACAGGGTTGGAGCTACACCTTC.

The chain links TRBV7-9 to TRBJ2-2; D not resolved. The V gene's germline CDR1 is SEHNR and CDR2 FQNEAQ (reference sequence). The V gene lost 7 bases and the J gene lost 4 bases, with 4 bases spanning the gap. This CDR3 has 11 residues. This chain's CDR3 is CASTLTGELFF. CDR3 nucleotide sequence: TGTGCCAGCACCCTCACCGGGGAGCTGTTTTTT.

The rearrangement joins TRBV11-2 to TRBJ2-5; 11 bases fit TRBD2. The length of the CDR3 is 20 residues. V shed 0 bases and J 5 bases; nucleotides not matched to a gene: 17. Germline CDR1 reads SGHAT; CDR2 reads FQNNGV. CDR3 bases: TGTGCCAGCAGCTTAGATTTGAGGGATGAAGTAGCGGGAGGGATTGAGACCCAGTACTTC. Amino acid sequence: CASSLDLRDEVAGGIETQYF.

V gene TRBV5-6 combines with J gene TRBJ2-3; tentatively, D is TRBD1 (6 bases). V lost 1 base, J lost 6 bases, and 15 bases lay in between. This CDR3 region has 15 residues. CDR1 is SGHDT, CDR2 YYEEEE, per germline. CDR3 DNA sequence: TGTGCCAGCAGCTTGAGGGGGTTGAACGACGATACGCAGTATTTT. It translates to CASSLRGLNDDTQYF.

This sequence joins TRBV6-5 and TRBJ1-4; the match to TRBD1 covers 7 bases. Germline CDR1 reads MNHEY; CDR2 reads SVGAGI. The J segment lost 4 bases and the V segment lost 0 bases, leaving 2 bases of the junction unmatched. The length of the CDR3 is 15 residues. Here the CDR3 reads CASSYSTGLNEKLFF. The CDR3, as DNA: TGTGCCAGCAGTTACTCGACAGGGCTTAATGAAAAACTGTTTTTT.

The CDR3 DNA is TGTGCCAGCAGCTTAGGGACTAGCGGAACCTACGAGCAGTACTTC. Protein: CASSLGTSGTYEQYF. The rearrangement joins TRBV13 to TRBJ2-7; 9 nucleotides agree with TRBD2. The J segment lost 2 bases and the V segment lost 0 bases, leaving 2 bases of the junction unmatched. This CDR3 region has 15 residues. Looked up from germline, CDR1 is PRHDT and CDR2 is FYEKMQ (reference sequence). Together with reference TRBV13 and TRBJ2-7, the CDR3 gives the full variable domain: AAGVIQSPRHLIKEKRETATLKCYPIPRHDTVYWYQQGPGQDPQFLISFYEKMQSDKGSIPDRFSAQQFSDYHSELNMSSLELGDSALYFCASSLGTSGTYEQYFGPGTRLTVT.

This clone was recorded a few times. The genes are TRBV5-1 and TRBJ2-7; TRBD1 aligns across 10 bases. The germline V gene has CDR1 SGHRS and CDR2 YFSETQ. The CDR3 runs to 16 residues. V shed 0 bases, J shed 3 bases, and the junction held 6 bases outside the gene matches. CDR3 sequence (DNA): TGCGCCAGCAGCTTGGACGCCGGGACAGGGGACTACGAGCAGTACTTC. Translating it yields CASSLDAGTGDYEQYF.

CDR3 DNA: TGCGCCAGCAGCCGAGAACGGGAGATCAACAATGAGCAGTTCTTC. It is translated as CASSREREINNEQFF. This chain uses TRBV4-3 with TRBJ2-1; the D gene is possibly TRBD2 (6 bases). CDR1 is LGHNA, CDR2 YSLEER, per germline. There are 15 residues in the CDR3. Between the trimmed V and J ends, which lost 4 bases and 5 bases, there was a span of 15 bases.

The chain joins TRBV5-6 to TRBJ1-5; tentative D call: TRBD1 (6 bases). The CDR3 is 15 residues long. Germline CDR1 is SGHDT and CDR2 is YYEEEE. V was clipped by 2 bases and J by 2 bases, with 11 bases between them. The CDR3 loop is CASSFRGRGNQPQHF. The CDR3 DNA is TGTGCCAGCAGCTTCAGGGGACGAGGCAATCAGCCCCAGCATTTT.

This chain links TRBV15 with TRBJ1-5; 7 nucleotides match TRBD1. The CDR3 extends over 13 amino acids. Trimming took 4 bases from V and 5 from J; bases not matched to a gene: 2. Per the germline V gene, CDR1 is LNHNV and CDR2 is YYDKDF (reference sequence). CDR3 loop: CATSTGTDQPQHF. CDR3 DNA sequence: TGTGCCACCAGCACCGGGACAGATCAGCCCCAGCATTTT.

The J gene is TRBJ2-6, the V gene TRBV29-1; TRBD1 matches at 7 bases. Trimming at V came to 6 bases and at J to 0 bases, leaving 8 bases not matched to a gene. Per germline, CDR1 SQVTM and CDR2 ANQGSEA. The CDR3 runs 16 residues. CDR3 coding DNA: TGCAGCGTCGCCGGGACAGAGAACTCTGGGGCCAACGTCCTGACTTTC. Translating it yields CSVAGTENSGANVLTF. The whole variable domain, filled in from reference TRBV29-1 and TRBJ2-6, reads SAVISQKPSRDICQRGTSLTIQCQVDSQVTMMFWYRQQPGQSLTLIATANQGSEATYESGFVIDKFPISRPNLTFSTLTVSNMSPEDSSIYLCSVAGTENSGANVLTFGAGSRLTVL.

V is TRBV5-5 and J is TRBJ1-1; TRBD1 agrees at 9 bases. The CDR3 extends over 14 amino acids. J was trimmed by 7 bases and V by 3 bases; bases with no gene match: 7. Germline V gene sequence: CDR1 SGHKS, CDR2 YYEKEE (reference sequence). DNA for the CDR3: TGTGCCAGCAGCTGGATCGGACAGGGGATTGAAGCTTTCTTT. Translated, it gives CASSWIGQGIEAFF.

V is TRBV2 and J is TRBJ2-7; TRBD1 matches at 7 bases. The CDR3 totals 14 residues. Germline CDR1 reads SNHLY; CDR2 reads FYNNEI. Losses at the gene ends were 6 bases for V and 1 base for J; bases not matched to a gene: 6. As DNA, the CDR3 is TGTGCCAGCAGGGTTGGGACAGCATCCTACGAGCAGTACTTC. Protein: CASRVGTASYEQYF.